The 30 T cell receptor beta chains reported below all come from one sample, sequenced in a study of cytomegalovirus exposure and HLA in healthy donors. PCR involved 60 Vbeta and 13 Jbeta primers. The repertoire was sequenced with immunoSEQ multiplex PCR; TCRdb's copy has only in-frame clones and lacks some. The sample lists tens of thousands of clones, 65% to 75% occurring once. Sample: PBMCs. These receptor sequences come from a man between 25 and 39 years old in good health and CMV-seronegative.

The chain recombines TRBV2 with TRBJ2-7; 12 positions agree with TRBD2. The CDR3 covers 18 residues. Germline V CDR1 and CDR2: SNHLY, FYNNEI. Trimming removed 10 bases from V and 3 bases from J; junction bases left unmatched: 19. CDR3 nucleotides: TGTGCCACCAAAGAACTGGCCCTAGCGGGAGGGAGAGGCTACGAGCAGTACTTC. Protein product: CATKELALAGGRGYEQYF.

The chain links TRBV11-2 to TRBJ2-7, with TRBD1 matching 9 bases. CDR1 is SGHAT and CDR2 is FQNNGV in the germline V gene. After removal of 3 bases from V and 6 bases from J, the junction contained 3 bases not matched to a gene. The CDR3 runs 13 residues. The DNA of the CDR3 is TGTGCCAGCAGCTTCGGACAGGGGCGCGAGCAGTACTTC. Protein product: CASSFGQGREQYF.

For this clone: The sample carries other DNA sequences with the same CDR3. J is TRBJ1-5 and V is TRBV30; D unclear. Germline V gives CDR1 GTSNPN, CDR2 SVGIG (reference sequence). Trimming removed 2 bases from V and 0 bases from J, with 5 bases in between. The CDR3 spans 13 residues. The DNA of the CDR3 is TGTGCCTGGAGTAGAGATAGCAATCAGCCCCAGCATTTT. It encodes CAWSRDSNQPQHF.

This chain connects TRBV7-8 to TRBJ2-5; TRBD1 matches at 7 bases. The V gene end was trimmed by 1 base and the J gene end by 4 bases; junction bases not matched to a gene: 3. The CDR3 is made up of 14 amino acids. Germline-derived CDR1 and CDR2 are SGHVS and FQNEAQ. The CDR3 protein is CASSLVRDRETQYF. DNA of the CDR3: TGTGCCAGCAGCTTAGTGAGGGACAGAGAGACCCAGTACTTC.

The chain links TRBV5-6 to TRBJ1-2, with 7 positions matching TRBD1. With V trimmed by 4 bases and J by 8 bases, 8 bases remained unmatched. Germline V gene sequence: CDR1 SGHDT, CDR2 YYEEEE. The CDR3 contains 13 residues. The CDR3 nucleotides read TGTGCCAGCAGCCCGGGACAGCGAAGGGGCTACACCTTC. Encoded protein: CASSPGQRRGYTF. Combining the CDR3 with reference TRBV5-6 and TRBJ1-2 gives the whole variable domain DAGVTQSPTHLIKTRGQQVTLRCSPKSGHDTVSWYQQALGQGPQFIFQYYEEEERQRGNFPDRFSGHQFPNYSSELNVNALLLGDSALYLCASSPGQRRGYTFGSGTRLTVV.

The V and J genes are TRBV6-5 and TRBJ1-2, with TRBD1 matching over 12 bases. CDR3 length equals 14 residues. With V trimmed by 6 bases and J by 8 bases, 7 bases remained unmatched. Germline CDR1 MNHEY, CDR2 SVGAGI. This chain's CDR3 is CASSRGTGGKGYTF. In DNA, the CDR3 is TGTGCCAGCAGCCGAGGGACAGGGGGCAAAGGCTACACCTTC.

In this sample, this clone turned up a few times. V gene TRBV29-1 combines with J gene TRBJ2-5; D possibly corresponds to TRBD1 (5 bases). The V end lost 5 bases, the J end lost 2 bases, and 15 bases lay between the germline ends. This CDR3 has 14 residues. CDR1 is SQVTM and CDR2 is ANQGSEA in the germline V gene. The CDR3 DNA is TGCAGCGTTCTAGGCTTGACAGTTCAAGAGACCCAGTACTTC. Protein: CSVLGLTVQETQYF.

In its sample, this clone was seen once. This chain uses TRBV5-1 with TRBJ1-6; 7 bases agree with TRBD1. The germline CDR1 and CDR2 sequences are SGHRS and YFSETQ. Germline trimming cut 4 bases from V and 10 bases from J; bases unmatched to any gene: 11. The CDR3 is 15 residues long. Here the CDR3 DNA reads TGCGCCAGCAGCGTAGCGACAGGGAATGGATCACCCCTCCACTTT. Encoded protein: CASSVATGNGSPLHF.

This clone showed up just a few times. V usage is TRBV28 and J usage is TRBJ2-7; the D gene is possibly TRBD2 (7 bases). Germline-derived CDR1 and CDR2 are MDHEN and SYDVKM. The CDR3 covers 18 residues. V lost 4 bases and J 0 bases, leaving 22 bases between the germline ends. The CDR3 protein is CASSSPGGEAEASYEQYF. The DNA for the CDR3 is TGTGCCAGCAGTTCCCCGGGGGGCGAGGCGGAGGCCTCCTACGAGCAGTACTTC.

The J gene is TRBJ1-1, the V gene TRBV7-9; D not certain. The CDR3 runs to 17 residues. V was shortened by 2 bases and J by 0 bases, with 16 bases between the two germline ends. The germline V gene encodes CDR1 SEHNR and CDR2 FQNEAQ (reference sequence). CDR3 loop: CASSLSSGSLMNTEAFF. The CDR3 DNA sequence: TGTGCCAGCAGCTTATCCTCCGGGAGCCTCATGAACACTGAAGCTTTCTTT.

The chain couples TRBV7-9 to TRBJ2-7; 8 positions match TRBD2. Germline V gene sequence: CDR1 SEHNR, CDR2 FQNEAQ (reference sequence). The CDR3 consists of 14 residues. V shed 6 bases and J 0 bases; nucleotides not matched to a gene: 4. As DNA, the CDR3 is TGTGCCAGCAGGACCACTAGCGGCTCCTACGAGCAGTACTTC. This gives the protein CASRTTSGSYEQYF. Full variable domain (outside the CDR3, taken from reference TRBV7-9 and TRBJ2-7): DTGVSQNPRHKITKRGQNVTFRCDPISEHNRLYWYRQTLGQGPEFLTYFQNEAQLEKSRLLSDRFSAERPKGSFSTLEIQRTEQGDSAMYLCASRTTSGSYEQYFGPGTRLTVT.

This clone was counted once. The gene calls are TRBV28 and TRBJ1-4; tentative D call: TRBD1 (5 bases). The ends were cut back, 6 bases at V and 8 bases at J, with 16 bases in the middle. Germline V gives CDR1 MDHEN, CDR2 SYDVKM. This CDR3 region has 14 residues. The CDR3 reads CASSGKGRREKLFF. The CDR3 bases are TGTGCCAGCAGCGGCAAGGGGAGGAGGGAAAAACTGTTTTTT.

The chain joins TRBV28 to TRBJ1-2; 8 nucleotides align to TRBD1. The CDR3 loop spans 16 amino acids. V was pared by 2 bases and J by 2 bases, with 7 bases of the junction left unmatched. From germline, CDR1 is MDHEN and CDR2 SYDVKM. This CDR3 is CASSLVGRGRNYGYTF. The CDR3 DNA follows: TGTGCCAGCAGTTTAGTAGGCAGGGGGCGGAACTATGGCTACACCTTC.

This chain joins TRBV19 and TRBJ2-5; TRBD2 is a possible D gene (6 bases). The V end was cut by 5 bases, the J end by 5 bases, with 15 bases between. CDR1 and CDR2 (germline): LNHDA, SQIVND (reference sequence). The CDR3 is 14 amino acids. This chain's CDR3 is CASSLRLGGETQYF. The CDR3 DNA is TGTGCCAGTAGTTTACGGCTTGGGGGGGAGACCCAGTACTTC.

The chain combines TRBV7-2 with TRBJ2-1; TRBD2 might be the D (5 bases). V was cut by 1 base and J by 6 bases, with 13 bases left in between. CDR1 is SGHTA and CDR2 is FQGNSA in the germline V gene. The CDR3 is 15 residues long. The CDR3 region is CASSLGLLGGNEQFF. The DNA of the CDR3 is TGTGCCAGCAGCTTAGGCCTACTAGGAGGCAATGAGCAGTTCTTC.

This clone was counted between two and nine times. The chain joins TRBV30 to TRBJ2-3; 7 bases fit TRBD1. This CDR3 contains 14 residues. J lost 4 bases, V lost 3 bases, and 7 bases had no gene match. Germline-derived CDR1 and CDR2 are GTSNPN and SVGIG (reference sequence). CDR3 residues: CAWREGGPADTQYF. The CDR3 region has the DNA TGTGCCTGGAGAGAAGGGGGCCCCGCAGATACGCAGTATTTT.

CDR3 in DNA: TGTGCCAGCAGTTTATCCGGGACAGGGTCCTACGAGCAGTACTTC. Amino acid sequence: CASSLSGTGSYEQYF. The chain employs TRBV27 and TRBJ2-7; 9 positions match TRBD1. CDR3 length: 15 amino acids. Germline loops: CDR1 MNHEY, CDR2 SMNVEV (reference sequence). J lost 1 base, V lost 0 bases, and 1 base had no gene match.

V and J are TRBV28 and TRBJ2-2; 11 nucleotides align to TRBD2. The CDR3 contains 15 residues. Per germline, CDR1 MDHEN and CDR2 SYDVKM. V was pared by 7 bases and J by 3 bases, with 4 bases of the junction left unmatched. The CDR3 nucleotides are TGTGCCAGCACCGCTAGCGGGAGGTACACCGGGGAGCTGTTTTTT. It codes for CASTASGRYTGELFF.

CDR3 protein: CAWITPPGQGGEQYF. The CDR3 DNA reads TGTGCCTGGATTACCCCCCCGGGACAGGGTGGCGAGCAGTACTTC. The J gene is TRBJ2-7, the V gene TRBV30; 9 positions match TRBD1. The J segment lost 6 bases and the V segment lost 4 bases, leaving 13 bases of the junction unmatched. Germline loops: CDR1 GTSNPN, CDR2 SVGIG (reference sequence). The CDR3 has 15 amino acids.

The V gene is TRBV27, the J gene TRBJ1-2; D gene unclear. The CDR3 has 12 residues. Germline V gene sequence: CDR1 MNHEY, CDR2 SMNVEV (reference sequence). V was shortened by 6 bases and J by 5 bases, with 10 bases between the two germline ends. The CDR3 loop reads CASSSGVYGYTF. The CDR3 nucleotides are TGTGCCAGCAGCTCGGGAGTTTATGGCTACACCTTC.

This chain uses TRBV18 with TRBJ2-7, with a possible D match to TRBD2 (6 bases). The CDR3 is made up of 13 amino acids. Germline V gives CDR1 KGHSH, CDR2 LQKENI. Trimming took 2 bases from V and 6 from J, leaving 11 bases between them. The CDR3 reads CASSPGTAGEQYF. CDR3 DNA: TGTGCCAGCTCACCAGGCACAGCGGGCGAGCAGTACTTC.

The sample holds one count of this clone. The chain uses TRBV7-2 and TRBJ1-1; D ambiguous. V was trimmed by 2 bases and J by 0 bases, leaving 7 bases between them. The germline CDR1 and CDR2 sequences are SGHTA and FQGNSA. The CDR3 sequence is 14 residues long. The CDR3 is CASSLRALNTEAFF. CDR3 nucleotide sequence: TGTGCCAGCAGCTTAAGAGCCTTGAACACTGAAGCTTTCTTT.

The gene calls are TRBV4-3 and TRBJ2-7, with 8 bases identical to TRBD2. V lost 0 bases to trimming and J lost 8 bases; unmatched junction nucleotides: 12. In germline, CDR1 is LGHNA, CDR2 YSLEER. The CDR3 is 16 residues long. CDR3 bases: TGCGCCAGCAGCCAAGATCCGGGGGCTAGCGGGTTAAAGCAGTACTTC. Its translation: CASSQDPGASGLKQYF.

Concerning this clone: The junction differs from germline at one of its ends, possibly a read error. The chain employs TRBV30 and TRBJ1-4, with D possibly matching TRBD1 (5 bases). The CDR3 length is 11 residues. CDR1 is GTSNPN, CDR2 SVGIG, per germline (reference sequence). CDR3 in amino acids: CAWSVLDSPVF. Here the CDR3 DNA reads TGTGCCTGGAGTGTACTTGACAGTCCTGTTTTT.

This clone has a handful of counts. The chain couples TRBV14 to TRBJ2-1; D possibly corresponds to TRBD2 (5 bases). From germline, CDR1 is SGHDN and CDR2 FVKESK. V lost 2 bases to trimming and J lost 5 bases, with 16 bases between them. The length of the CDR3 is 16 residues. CDR3: CASSQRAASRNNEQFF. CDR3 coding DNA: TGTGCCAGCAGCCAAAGGGCGGCTAGCCGAAACAATGAGCAGTTCTTC.

This chain connects TRBV9 to TRBJ2-3, with D possibly matching TRBD1 (7 bases). The CDR3 length is 15 residues. Trimming removed 3 bases from V and 0 bases from J, with 11 bases in between. Germline V gene data show CDR1 as SGDLS and CDR2 as YYNGEE. CDR3 amino acids: CASSDRGLSTDTQYF. The CDR3 nucleotides read TGTGCCAGCAGCGACAGGGGACTTAGCACAGATACGCAGTATTTT.

The rearrangement uses TRBV27 and TRBJ2-1, with 12 bases identical to TRBD2. J gave up 6 bases and V 6 bases, and 3 bases lay outside the gene matches. This CDR3 is built from 14 residues. Germline V lookup: CDR1 MNHEY, CDR2 SMNVEV (reference sequence). In DNA form, the CDR3 reads TGTGCCAGCAGGGGACTAGCGGGCTCCAATGAGCAGTTCTTC. It yields the protein CASRGLAGSNEQFF.

The CDR3 DNA follows: TGTGCCAGCAGTTACTCTTACGGACTTACGAACACTGAAGCTTTCTTT. Protein product: CASSYSYGLTNTEAFF. The chain links TRBV6-7 to TRBJ1-1; D is unresolved. TRBV6-7 is annotated as an ORF whose role is uncertain. The V end lost 0 bases, the J end lost 1 base, and 12 bases lay between the germline ends. There are 16 residues in the CDR3.

In DNA form, the CDR3 reads TGCGCCAGCAGCCAAGAGCTGGGGACTCCTCGGACGGCAAGGGAGACCCAGTACTTC. Encoded protein: CASSQELGTPRTARETQYF. The rearrangement uses TRBV4-1 and TRBJ2-5, with D possibly TRBD2 on 6 matching bases. The V end lost 0 bases, the J end lost 5 bases, and 25 bases lay between the germline ends. Per germline, CDR1 MGHRA and CDR2 YSYEKL. The CDR3 covers 19 residues.

The chain carries TRBV7-9 and TRBJ1-5; D is ambiguous. Trimming stripped 6 bases from V and 1 base from J, with 10 bases between. CDR1 is SEHNR and CDR2 is FQNEAQ in the germline V gene (reference sequence). The CDR3 spans 14 residues. CDR3 nucleotide sequence: TGTGCCAGCAGTTTCCCGGGGAGCAATCAGCCCCAGCATTTT. Translated: CASSFPGSNQPQHF.